The rows below give T cell receptor beta chains drawn from one sample of a study of shared clonotypes between healthy human individuals. Produced via immunoSEQ multiplex PCR; TCRdb's table is partial and in-frame only. The data hold approximately 640,000 clones, with less than 95% observed a single time. Source material: memory CD8+ T cells from PBMCs. These receptors originate from a man younger than 35 in good health. Some clones in this sample may be carry-over from other donors' samples. The CDR3 runs from the conserved cysteine through the conserved F or W. The order of the fields is D gene, clone size, V gene, J gene, CDR3 DNA, CDR3 protein. A D gene is named only where the DNA matches it firmly. Where a row states a size, it is once, few, many or the class of an expanded clone; other rows omit it.

.	.	TRBV29-1	TRBJ1-1	TGCAGCGTTGAAAATGTGTCTGAAGCTTTCTTT	CSVENVSEAFF
TRBD2	.	TRBV4-3	TRBJ2-1	TGCGCCAGCAGCCAAAAGCGGGAGCTTATGAATGAGCAGTTCTTC	CASSQKRELMNEQFF
.	.	TRBV5-4	TRBJ1-2	TGTGCCAGCAGCTTGGGGACAGCTACTAACTATGGCTACACCTTC	CASSLGTATNYGYTF
TRBD1	.	TRBV6-4	TRBJ1-2	TGTGCCAGCAGTGACTCCGGGACAGGGTATGGCTACACCTTC	CASSDSGTGYGYTF
.	.	TRBV11-2	TRBJ2-7	TGTGCCAGCAGCTTAGACTTTGGCTCGCTCTACGAGCAGTACTTC	CASSLDFGSLYEQYF
.	.	TRBV9	TRBJ1-2	TGTGCCAGCAGCGGAGAGACAGCCTACTATGGCTACACCTTC	CASSGETAYYGYTF
TRBD1	few	TRBV13	TRBJ2-1	TGTGCCAGCAGCATCCGGGACAGGGGTAGTGAGCAGTTCTTC	CASSIRDRGSEQFF
.	once	TRBV5-4	TRBJ1-2	TGTGCCAGCAGCTTGTTTGACAGCCATGGCTACACCTTC	CASSLFDSHGYTF
.	.	TRBV6-1	TRBJ1-5	TGTGCCAGCAGTGAATTCGGGGATTTTAGCAATCAGCCCCAGCATTTT	CASSEFGDFSNQPQHF
TRBD2	.	TRBV12-5	TRBJ2-7	TGTGCTAGTGGTTTGGTCAGCGGGAGGAATTTCGAGCAGTACTTC	CASGLVSGRNFEQYF
TRBD2	.	TRBV27	TRBJ2-7	TGTGCCAGCAAGGCGGGAGGCGGCTACGAGCAGTACTTC	CASKAGGGYEQYF
TRBD1	.	TRBV28	TRBJ2-7	TGTGCCAGCAGTATTGACAGGGGGGGAATAGACGAGCAGTACTTC	CASSIDRGGIDEQYF
.	.	TRBV30	TRBJ1-1	TGTGCCGGGTCGTCCTTTTGGGAGATGAACACTGAAGCTTTCTTT	CAGSSFWEMNTEAFF
TRBD1	.	TRBV27	TRBJ2-3	TGTGCCAGCAATATCAGGACAGGCCTCCGCACAGATACGCAGTATTTT	CASNIRTGLRTDTQYF
.	.	TRBV28	TRBJ2-5	TGTGCCAGCAGTTTAAGGGACAAAATCCAAGAGACCCAGTACTTC	CASSLRDKIQETQYF
.	.	TRBV27	TRBJ2-2	TGTGCCAGCAGTCCCTGGAAACCGAACGGGGAGCTGTTTTTT	CASSPWKPNGELFF
.	.	TRBV7-9	TRBJ1-2	TGTGCCAGCAGCTTAGGGGCAGGAGCTAACTATGGCTACACCTTC	CASSLGAGANYGYTF
.	.	TRBV7-8	TRBJ1-2	TGTGCCAGCAGCTTGCGACTTCTAAGCCAGGGGACGGATGATGGCTACACCTTC	CASSLRLLSQGTDDGYTF
TRBD2	once	TRBV7-9	TRBJ2-1	TGTGCCAGCAGCTTGCGGCTAGCGGGAAACTACAATGAGCAGTTCTTC	CASSLRLAGNYNEQFF
.	once	TRBV27	TRBJ2-1	TGTGCCAGCAGTTTCGGTGGGGGTCCCTCGGGATACAATGAGCAGTTCTTC	CASSFGGGPSGYNEQFF
.	.	TRBV19	TRBJ2-3	TGTGCCAGAAGGGCGGACAGGGATAGCGGGCCTAGCACAGATACGCAGTATTTT	CARRADRDSGPSTDTQYF
TRBD1	.	TRBV19	TRBJ2-2	TGTGCCAGTACCCCACAGGGGGGAGGGAACACCGGGGAGCTGTTTTTT	CASTPQGGGNTGELFF
TRBD1	.	TRBV5-1	TRBJ1-3	TGCGCCAGATACAGGGGATCTGGAAACACCATATATTTT	CARYRGSGNTIYF
.	.	TRBV27	TRBJ2-2	TGTGCCAGCGGGGTCGCGAACACCGGGGAGCTGTTTTTT	CASGVANTGELFF
.	.	TRBV28	TRBJ1-1	TGTGCCAGCAGTTTAGGCGATGTAACAGGGAGGAACACTGAAGCTTTCTTT	CASSLGDVTGRNTEAFF
.	.	TRBV27	TRBJ2-1	TGTGCCAGCAGCCCTTCATCGGGGGAGGTCTACAATGAGCAGTTCTTC	CASSPSSGEVYNEQFF
.	.	TRBV7-9	TRBJ2-7	TGTGCCAGCAGCCCCCGGAGGACCCCCTACGAGCAGTACTTC	CASSPRRTPYEQYF
.	.	TRBV27	TRBJ2-3	TGTGCCAGCAGTTTGTATCCCAGGACAGATACGCAGTATTTT	CASSLYPRTDTQYF
.	.	TRBV28	TRBJ2-2	TGTGCCAGCAGTTTCTACGGCGGGGCGAACACCGGGGAGCTGTTTTTT	CASSFYGGANTGELFF
TRBD2	.	TRBV28	TRBJ2-3	TGTGCCAGCAGGATAGCGGGAGGGTCAGATACGCAGTATTTT	CASRIAGGSDTQYF
.	.	TRBV28	TRBJ1-1	TGTGCCAGCAGACCTACCACAGTAAACACTGAAGCTTTCTTT	CASRPTTVNTEAFF
.	.	TRBV9	TRBJ2-5	TGTGCCAGCAGCGTAGGGCAGGGCGGGGAGACCCAGTACTTC	CASSVGQGGETQYF
.	.	TRBV5-1	TRBJ2-7	TGCGCCAGCAGCTTGGACAGCTTGTACGAGCAGTACTTC	CASSLDSLYEQYF
.	.	TRBV6-4	TRBJ2-1	TGTGCCAGCAGTGACTCGCCTTACAATGAGCAGTTCTTC	CASSDSPYNEQFF
.	.	TRBV10-2	TRBJ1-1	TGCGCCAGCAGTGAGTCGGGGGCGGTAAACACTGAAGCTTTCTTT	CASSESGAVNTEAFF
.	once	TRBV27	TRBJ2-5	TGTGCCAGCAGTTTATCGCCTAGCGTCGAGACCCAGTACTTC	CASSLSPSVETQYF
TRBD2	few	TRBV11-1	TRBJ2-3	TGTGCCAGCATCGGGCGGGGGGCCGGCACAGATACGCAGTATTTT	CASIGRGAGTDTQYF
.	.	TRBV4-1	TRBJ2-7	TGCGCCAGCAGCCAAGTGGCGGTCCCTGGGAACGAGCAGTACTTC	CASSQVAVPGNEQYF
.	once	TRBV30	TRBJ2-7	TGTGCCTGGAGTGTACTGGGTTCGGACAGAACCTACGAGCAGTACTTC	CAWSVLGSDRTYEQYF
TRBD2	.	TRBV19	TRBJ2-5	TGTGCCAGCCGGGCGGCGGGAGCGGGCGAAGAGACCCAGTACTTC	CASRAAGAGEETQYF
TRBD2	.	TRBV5-1	TRBJ2-2	TGCGCCAGCATTCCGGGAGGCCGGGTTGGCACCGGGGAGCTGTTTTTT	CASIPGGRVGTGELFF
.	once	TRBV14	TRBJ2-5	TGTGCCAGCAGCCTCAGGATCCGGGAAACGGAGACCCAGTACTTC	CASSLRIRETETQYF
.	.	TRBV27	TRBJ1-1	TGTGCCAGCAGTTTCGGGACGGCGAACACTGAAGCTTTCTTT	CASSFGTANTEAFF
TRBD1	.	TRBV27	TRBJ2-3	TGTGCCAGCAGTTGGGGACAGGATACGCAGTATTTT	CASSWGQDTQYF
TRBD2	.	TRBV7-3	TRBJ2-1	TGTGCCAGCAGGGCTAGCGGGAGCCACGGGGGCGATGAGCAGTTCTTC	CASRASGSHGGDEQFF
TRBD1	.	TRBV5-1	TRBJ2-5	TGCGCCAGCGCAAAGGACAGGGGACAAGAGACCCAGTACTTC	CASAKDRGQETQYF
TRBD1	.	TRBV19	TRBJ2-1	TGTGCCAGTAGTACAGGGGGCGTGGGAACCTACAATGAGCAGTTCTTC	CASSTGGVGTYNEQFF
.	.	TRBV15	TRBJ2-1	TGTGCCACCAGCCGGGGGAGAGGTTCATACAATGAGCAGTTCTTC	CATSRGRGSYNEQFF
TRBD1	.	TRBV5-6	TRBJ2-7	TGTGCCAGCAGCTCCTGGGGGACAGGGGTTTGGGAGCAGTACTTC	CASSSWGTGVWEQYF
TRBD2	.	TRBV19	TRBJ2-5	TGTGCCAGTAGTAGGGGCTTAGCGGGAGTAGAGACCCAGTACTTC	CASSRGLAGVETQYF
TRBD1	.	TRBV19	TRBJ1-2	TGTGCCAGTAGTATGGTACAGGGGGTCTATGGCTACACCTTC	CASSMVQGVYGYTF
TRBD2	.	TRBV5-4	TRBJ2-3	TGTGCCAGCAGGACTAGCGGCTACACAGATACGCAGTATTTT	CASRTSGYTDTQYF